This TCR beta chain was observed in a study of technical replicates of blood from a few donors. Only in-frame clones appear in the TCRdb table, and some are missing; sequencing was by immunoSEQ multiplex PCR. The repertoire holds tens of thousands of clones, with 93% as singletons. Germline V lookup: CDR1 LNHNV, CDR2 YYDKDF (reference sequence). Trimming removed 0 bases from V and 3 bases from J, with 15 bases in between. The CDR3 sequence is 17 residues long. Sequenced input: T cells isolated from PBMCs. The receptor was derived from a human donor in good health. The chain recombines TRBV15 with TRBJ1-3; D not certain. Here the CDR3 reads CATSRDLTPGGGNTIYF. The CDR3 nucleotides are TGTGCCACCAGCAGAGATTTAACGCCCGGTGGTGGAAACACCATATATTTT.